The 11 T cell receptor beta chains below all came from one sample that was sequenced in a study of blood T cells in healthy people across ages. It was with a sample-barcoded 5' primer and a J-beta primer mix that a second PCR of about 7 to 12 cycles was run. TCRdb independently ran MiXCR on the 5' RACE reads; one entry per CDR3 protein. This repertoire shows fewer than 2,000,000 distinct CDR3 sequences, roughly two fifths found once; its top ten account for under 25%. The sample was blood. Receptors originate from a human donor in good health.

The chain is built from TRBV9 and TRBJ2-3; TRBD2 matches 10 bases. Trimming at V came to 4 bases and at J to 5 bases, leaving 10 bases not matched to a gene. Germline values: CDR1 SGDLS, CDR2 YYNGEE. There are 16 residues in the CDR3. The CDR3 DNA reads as TGTGCCAGCAGCCATGGGGAGCGGGGGGGCTTAGATACGCAGTATTTT. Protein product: CASSHGERGGLDTQYF.

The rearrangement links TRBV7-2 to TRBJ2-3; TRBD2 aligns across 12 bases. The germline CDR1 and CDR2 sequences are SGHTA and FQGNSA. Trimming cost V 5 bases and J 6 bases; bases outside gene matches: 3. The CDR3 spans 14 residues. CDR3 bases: TGTGCCAGCAGCATGACTAGCGGGGGTGATACGCAGTATTTT. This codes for CASSMTSGGDTQYF.

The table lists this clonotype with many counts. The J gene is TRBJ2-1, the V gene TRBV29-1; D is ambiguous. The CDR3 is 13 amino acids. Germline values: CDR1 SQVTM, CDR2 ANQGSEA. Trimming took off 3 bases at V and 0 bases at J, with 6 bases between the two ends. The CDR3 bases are TGCAGCGTTGATAGGAGCTCCTACAATGAGCAGTTCTTC. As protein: CSVDRSSYNEQFF.

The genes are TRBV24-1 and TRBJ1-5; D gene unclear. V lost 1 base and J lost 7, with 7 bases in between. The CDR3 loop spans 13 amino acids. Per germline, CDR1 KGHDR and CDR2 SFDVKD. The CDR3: CATSDFGVQPQHF. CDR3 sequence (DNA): TGTGCCACCAGTGATTTTGGGGTACAGCCCCAGCATTTT.

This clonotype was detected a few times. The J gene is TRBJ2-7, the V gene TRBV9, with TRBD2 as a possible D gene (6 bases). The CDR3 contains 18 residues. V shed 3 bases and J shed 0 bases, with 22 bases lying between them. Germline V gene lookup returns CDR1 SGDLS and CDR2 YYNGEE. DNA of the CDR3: TGTGCCAGCAGCGCCCGTGGCGGGAATATATATGACTCCTACGAGCAGTACTTC. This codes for CASSARGGNIYDSYEQYF.

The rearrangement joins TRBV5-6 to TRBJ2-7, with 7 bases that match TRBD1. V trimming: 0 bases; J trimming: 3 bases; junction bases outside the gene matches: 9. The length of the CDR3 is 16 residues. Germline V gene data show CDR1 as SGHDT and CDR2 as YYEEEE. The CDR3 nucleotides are TGTGCCAGCAGCTTGGCTTGGCAGGGGGACCTCTACGAGCAGTACTTC. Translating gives CASSLAWQGDLYEQYF.

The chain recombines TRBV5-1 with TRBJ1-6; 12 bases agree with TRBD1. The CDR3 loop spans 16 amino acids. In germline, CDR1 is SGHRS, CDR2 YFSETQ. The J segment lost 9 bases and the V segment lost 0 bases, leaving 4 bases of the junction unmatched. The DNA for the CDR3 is TGCGCCAGCAGCTTGGAGGGACAGGGGGCGGGTTCACCCCTCCACTTT. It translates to CASSLEGQGAGSPLHF.

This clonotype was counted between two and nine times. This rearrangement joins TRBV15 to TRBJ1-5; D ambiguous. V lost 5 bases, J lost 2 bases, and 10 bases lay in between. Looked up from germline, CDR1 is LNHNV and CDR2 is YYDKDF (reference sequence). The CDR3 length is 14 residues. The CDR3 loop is CATSEGGGNQPQHF. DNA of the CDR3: TGTGCCACCAGCGAGGGTGGGGGCAATCAGCCCCAGCATTTT.

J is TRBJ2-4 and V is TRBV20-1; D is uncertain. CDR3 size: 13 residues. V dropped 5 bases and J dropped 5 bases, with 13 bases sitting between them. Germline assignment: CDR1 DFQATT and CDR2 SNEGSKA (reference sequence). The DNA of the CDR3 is TGCAGTGCTTCCAGGAATATCCAAAACATTCAGTACTTC. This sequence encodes CSASRNIQNIQYF.

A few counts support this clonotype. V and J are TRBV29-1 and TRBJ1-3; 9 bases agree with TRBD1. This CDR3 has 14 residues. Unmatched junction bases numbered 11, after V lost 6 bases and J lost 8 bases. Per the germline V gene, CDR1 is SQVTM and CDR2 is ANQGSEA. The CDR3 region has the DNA TGCAGCGTGGACACAGGGGGCCGCGGCGACACCATATATTTT. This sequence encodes CSVDTGGRGDTIYF.

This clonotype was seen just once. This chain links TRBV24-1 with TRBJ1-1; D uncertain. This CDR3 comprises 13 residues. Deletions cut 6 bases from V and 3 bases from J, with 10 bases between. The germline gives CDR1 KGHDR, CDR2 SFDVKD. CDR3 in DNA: TGTGCCACCAGTCGTTCAAGTGACACTGAAGCTTTCTTT. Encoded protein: CATSRSSDTEAFF.